The present TCR beta chain was sequenced within a study of a mutant IDH1 vaccine in newly diagnosed glioma. Trimming took 3 bases from V and 12 from J, leaving 17 bases between them. The CDR3 totals 12 residues. Per germline, CDR1 GTSNPN and CDR2 SVGIG (reference sequence). The sample holds a few counts of this clone. What it binds is unknown. Time point specified: week 23, last vaccination. The study gave 300 ug of mutant IDH1 20-mer peptide per vaccine dose, with topical imiquimod. Only in-frame clones appear in the TCRdb table, and some are missing; sequencing was by immunoSEQ multiplex PCR. This sample carries tens of thousands of clones, more than 60% of them seen once, and the ten largest clones take approximately 6.7%.

The receptor was isolated from a woman aged 40 to 49 with glioma. Some clones in this sample may be carry-over from other donors' samples. The sample consisted of PBMCs, taken from a glioma patient whose treatment included an IDH1 peptide vaccine. V gene TRBV30 combines with J gene TRBJ1-1; the D gene is possibly TRBD1 (6 bases). The CDR3 coding sequence is TGTGCCTGGAGGGCCCCCGGGGGGGGCCCTTTCTTT. This gives the protein CAWRAPGGGPFF.